The sample holds a few counts of the clone carrying this TCR beta chain. What it binds is not known. Trimming cost V 10 bases and J 2 bases, with 15 bases left between them. Germline V gene sequence: CDR1 LNHDA, CDR2 SQIVND (reference sequence). This CDR3 spans 13 amino acids. This record comes from a study of T-cell memory formation after mild COVID-19. At the level of the study: In these data, TCR clusters were largely donor specific. Notes on the study in general: The study found contracting CD4+ clones mainly in CM and EM and contracting CD8+ clones in EMRA. CD4/CD8 balance characterized clones contracting day 15 to 85, and CD4+ skew characterized later expanders.

TCR alpha and TCR beta cDNA libraries carrying sample barcodes and UMIs came from 5'RACE with constant-segment primers. Using its own MiXCR run on the 5' RACE reads, TCRdb lists one record per CDR3 protein. In the table there are 400,000 to 500,000 distinct CDR3 sequences, around 17% of which are singletons. Sequencing was performed on PBMCs or a T cell subset sorted from them (not recorded which). The TCR was taken from a man younger than 35 who had mild COVID-19 (a few samples of this study predate the infection). Cell type and time point are not known. V usage is TRBV19 and J usage is TRBJ2-7, with D hard to call. This chain's CDR3 is CATAQAYPYEQYF. CDR3 nucleotide sequence: TGTGCCACCGCGCAGGCTTACCCCTACGAGCAGTACTTC. Drawing the rest from reference TRBV19 and TRBJ2-7, the complete variable domain is DGGITQSPKYLFRKEGQNVTLSCEQNLNHDAMYWYRQDPGQGLRLIYYSQIVNDFQKGDIAEGYSVSREKKESFPLTVTSAQKNPTAFYLCATAQAYPYEQYFGPGTRLTVT.